This TCR beta chain emerged from a study of graft-versus-host responses after intestinal transplantation (dated by TCRdb to 2020 to 2023). Looking at the study overall: Multivisceral, liver-intestinal, or isolated intestinal transplants were received by the recipients. Every recipient was given anti-thymocyte globulin induction, then maintenance tacrolimus and steroids for two to three years. Bulk TCR-beta CDR3 sequencing was used to track graft-versus-host and host-versus-graft alloreactive T cell clones in the graft, circulation and bone marrow after intestinal transplantation. To identify alloreactive clones, pre-transplant mixed lymphocyte reaction products were sequenced and compared with unstimulated pre-transplant donor and recipient T cells. The cohort enrolled under 25 intestinal transplant recipients including one retransplant, and a few patients lacking pretransplant specimens were excluded. Donor T cell macrochimerism was defined as a peak of at least 4% donor T cells among recipient peripheral blood mononuclear cells. Rather than being sequenced by the commercial service, samples from a few later patients were sequenced in-house on an Illumina MiSeq and processed with MiXCR.

The method behind the library was the immunoSEQ multiplex PCR assay. For most patients, genomic DNA was isolated with the Qiagen DNeasy Blood and Tissue Kit and sent frozen to Adaptive Biotechnologies for TCR sequencing. For most patients, genomic DNA was subjected to high-throughput TCR-beta CDR3 sequencing by Adaptive Biotechnologies. As for how the authors treated the data: Adaptive's ImmunoSEQ software supplied the TCR sequencing data for approximately 18 patients, while MiXCR and VDJtools were used to process a few other patients. To correct CD4 versus CD8 sorting errors, sequences present in both subsets at a frequency ratio below 5:1 were removed. CDR3 nucleotide sequences shared by donor and recipient were removed because the origin of these sequences could not be assigned. To count as alloreactive, a clone needed at least 2-fold expansion over unstimulated cells and a minimum CFSE-low frequency of 0.002% (template counts) or 0.001% (read counts). A clone was considered mappable if detected in the sequenced pre-transplant spleen, lymph node, or MLR CFSE-low populations of the donor or recipient. Cumulative frequency of alloreactive clones was calculated as a percentage of all sequences weighted by copy number. This is the immuneACCESS table as TCRdb keeps it, with only in-frame sequences that have V and J called. A part of the clones is gone; compared with another copy, unresolved V genes explain less than half, and the rest is unexplained. From that table come the V and J calls and clone size; the DNA was used to work out D and trimming. The table for this sample lists 95,000 to 110,000 clones; about 90% of them were counted only once. The ten largest clones represent over 0.8% of the sample.

In the case of this clone: There is no known antigen for this receptor. There are no base qualities to consult, and no much larger clone falls within one base.

The sample's time point label, in plain terms: cells obtained before transplantation from donor or recipient. CD3+CD4+ and CD3+CD8+ populations were FACS-sorted from unstimulated pre-transplant donor and recipient cells taken from spleen or lymph nodes. Study-level results and caveats: GvH clones were found in recipient bone marrow, and some of the GvH clones appeared earlier in ileal mucosa or blood, which is consistent with an intestinal mucosal origin. Early after transplant, peak levels of circulating GvH clones were found to be associated with declines in HvG clones. The relatively low number and heterogeneity of intestinal transplant patients limited the conclusions. Patients with donor T cell macrochimerism had high GvH to HvG T cell clonal ratios in their allografts.

Between the V and J ends, shortened by 0 bases and 3 bases respectively, the junction contains 10 bases. As encoded in the germline V gene (reference sequence), CDR1 is SGHNT while CDR2 is YYREEE. The CDR3, cysteine through phenylalanine, is 16 amino acids long. The only DNA kept is the CDR3, 48 bases in frame from the first base. The specimen comprised unstimulated CD4+ T cells sorted from spleen or lymph node cells, sampled before intestinal transplant. This clonotype was obtained from a human donor who received an intestinal transplant. Here the chain combines TRBV5-4 and TRBJ1-6; TRBD1 is possibly the D segment (5 matching bases). In nucleotides, the sequence is TGTGCCAGCAGCTTGGGGGGCAGGGTCTATAATTCACCCCTCCACTTT. Its protein reads: CASSLGGRVYNSPLHF.